This T cell receptor (beta chain) was obtained from a study of spatial heterogeneity in lung cancer. This clonotype was seen ten or more times. Its antigen is not known. This CDR3 has 11 residues. Germline V gives CDR1 MNHEY, CDR2 SVGEGT. Trimming took off 5 bases at V and 11 bases at J, with 10 bases between the two ends. Overall study results and limits: Tumor mutation counts were tracked by expanded intratumoral alpha and beta TCR counts.

Time point here: sample taken at primary tumor resection. Approximately 70 TRACERx patients with early, untreated non-small cell lung cancer donated samples. Tumor, nontumor lung or frozen PBMC supplied whole RNA that was sequenced unsorted. TCRdb re-called the 5' RACE reads through MiXCR, storing one row per CDR3 protein. The sample carries approximately 8,000 distinct CDR3 sequences, 9.6% recorded once. The sequence was obtained from a male donor with early-stage non-small cell lung cancer. The starting material was lung tumor tissue, obtained at surgery. This sequence joins TRBV6-2 or TRBV6-3 and TRBJ1-5, with D unclear. CDR3 region: CASSNSVAQHF. For the CDR3, the DNA is TGTGCCAGCAGTAACAGTGTGGCCCAGCATTTT.